The entry that follows covers one T cell receptor (beta chain) sequence. CDR1 and CDR2 from the germline V gene are MNHNS and SASEGT. The CDR3 is 15 residues long. The V gene end was trimmed by 2 bases and the J gene end by 0 bases; junction bases not matched to a gene: 3. The source of the sample is a study of blood T cell repertoires in COVID-19. Study-level background: Spain, Italy and the United States supplied samples that represented acute and convalescent COVID-19.

Repertoires were generated with immunoSEQ multiplex PCR, while TCRdb's copy carries only in-frame clones and drops some. The sample holds 130,000 to 150,000 clones; about 87% are singletons and the top ten take around 40%. Sequenced input: peripheral blood. The rearrangement links TRBV6-1 to TRBJ2-7; TRBD2 matches at 8 bases. This receptor was taken from a middle-aged man who had recovered from COVID-19. The DNA for the CDR3 is TGTGCCAGCAGTGAATCACTAGCGGTCTCCTACGAGCAGTACTTC. This encodes CASSESLAVSYEQYF.